These T cell receptor beta chains were read from a single sample in a study of blood T cell repertoires in COVID-19. Here immunoSEQ multiplex PCR was the method, and the copy in TCRdb shows in-frame clones only, minus some. The data contain 80,000 to 100,000 clones, roughly 90% of them singletons. The specimen sequenced was peripheral blood. These receptors came from a human donor with COVID-19, enrolled during active disease. The donor label of this sample is uncertain. Both conserved end residues are part of each CDR3. The size field is filled for only some rows; it gives once, few, many or a size class.

v_call,clone_size,j_call,cdr3_aa
TRBV9,once,TRBJ1-1,CASSARADRGGNTEAFF
TRBV25-1,few,TRBJ1-6,CASSSKTGVNNSPLHF
TRBV19,-,TRBJ2-3,CASSETDYFADTQYF
TRBV3-1/TRBV3-2,-,TRBJ2-7,CASSPSTGGSYEQYF
TRBV1,-,TRBJ2-2,CTSSPAGAGGYTGELFF
TRBV6-5,-,TRBJ2-2,CASRAGPNTGELFF
TRBV4-1,-,TRBJ2-3,CASSQDVIADTQYF
TRBV5-1,-,TRBJ1-6,CASSLAGRGNSPLHF
TRBV19,-,TRBJ2-5,CASSEGRYQETQYF
TRBV6-5,-,TRBJ1-2,CASSSTRNYGYTF
TRBV10-1,-,TRBJ1-2,CASSDPGQGPDGYTF
TRBV5-5,-,TRBJ2-5,CASSLGPRRETQYF
TRBV5-6,once,TRBJ1-5,CASSGGGADQPQHF
TRBV28,-,TRBJ1-2,CASRNTGNYGYTF
TRBV7-2,-,TRBJ1-3,CASSRAPGAPLGAGNTIYF
TRBV4-3,-,TRBJ2-7,CASSQNGEQYF
TRBV6-5,once,TRBJ1-4,CASSPRMEEKLFF
TRBV30,-,TRBJ1-5,CAWSPSDFYSNQPQHF
TRBV30,once,TRBJ1-2,CAWTHGTATGGYTF
TRBV6-6,-,TRBJ2-5,CASSYVAGGQETQYF
TRBV6-2/TRBV6-3,-,TRBJ1-1,CASSYREDLPENTEAFF
TRBV11-2,-,TRBJ2-1,CASSLDRTSGSHEQFF
TRBV5-1,-,TRBJ1-4,CASSLRDRRVGEDEKLFF
TRBV5-6,-,TRBJ2-3,CASSSPGQGEDTQYF
TRBV19,few,TRBJ2-7,CASSRDRAYEQYF
TRBV4-2,-,TRBJ1-3,CASSHQGASGNTIYF
TRBV6-5,-,TRBJ1-5,CASSYSKRGQPQHF
TRBV7-2,-,TRBJ1-3,CASSPQGTKFSGNTIYF
TRBV29-1,-,TRBJ1-2,CSVQDNRQGYYGYTF
TRBV19,-,TRBJ1-1,CASSTPQGNTEAFF
TRBV5-6,-,TRBJ1-1,CASSRRTGGGTEAFF
TRBV2,-,TRBJ2-1,CAILVQGDNEQFF
TRBV12-5,-,TRBJ1-5,CASGLITAGGNQPQHF
TRBV4-1,medium-sized,TRBJ2-7,CASSPQRGGYEQYF
TRBV5-6,once,TRBJ2-5,CASSLAHNQETQYF
TRBV12-3/TRBV12-4,-,TRBJ1-4,CASSLSGPEKLFF
TRBV18,-,TRBJ1-1,CASSPLEWEENTEAFF
TRBV19,-,TRBJ1-2,CASFGTGRIVGYTF
TRBV27,-,TRBJ1-5,CASSRPRGSTAAPQHF
TRBV6-4,-,TRBJ1-6,CASSAPRDTRGNSPLHF
TRBV6-1,-,TRBJ1-5,CASSDRQSNQPQHF
TRBV18,-,TRBJ2-7,CASSREDGGVYEQYF
TRBV19,-,TRBJ1-3,CASGKGEFGNTIYF
TRBV3-1/TRBV3-2,-,TRBJ2-5,CASSQDARRETQYF
TRBV5-4,-,TRBJ2-3,CASSPRRTGSGTDTQYF
TRBV5-1,-,TRBJ1-1,CASSLVATGTEAFF
TRBV11-2,-,TRBJ1-1,CASSLRRNTEAFF
TRBV6-6,-,TRBJ2-3,CASSLISGGTLYSTDTQYF
TRBV27,-,TRBJ2-3,CASSLGRQGPDTQYF
TRBV18,-,TRBJ1-1,CASSPVKQVWAFF